The 26 T cell receptor beta chains below all came from one sample that was sequenced in a study of identical twins. TCRdb reanalysed the 5' RACE reads using MiXCR and keeps one entry per CDR3 protein. The table lists around 1.7 million distinct CDR3 sequences, around a third of them singletons, with around 0.25% in the top ten. Sequenced input: cord blood. The receptors shown here come from a newborn girl in good health.

The chain uses TRBV29-1 and TRBJ2-7; 12 nucleotides line up with TRBD2. V gave up 5 bases and J gave up 2 bases; unmatched junction bases: 10. Germline CDR1 reads SQVTM; CDR2 reads ANQGSEA. The CDR3 is 16 residues long. Written as DNA, the CDR3 is TGCAGCGTTCGAGGACTAGCGGGACAGAGGGCCTACGAGCAGTACTTC. As protein: CSVRGLAGQRAYEQYF.

This clonotype was counted a few times. The CDR3: CAWRAPGQSYGYTF. The DNA of the CDR3 is TGTGCCTGGAGGGCCCCAGGTCAAAGCTATGGCTACACCTTC. This chain joins TRBV30 and TRBJ1-2; no definite D call. V gave up 3 bases and J gave up 4 bases, with 15 bases separating them. This CDR3 is built from 14 residues. Germline V lookup: CDR1 GTSNPN, CDR2 SVGIG (reference sequence).

This clonotype has just a few counts. This chain joins TRBV20-1 and TRBJ1-2; no clear D. Germline loops: CDR1 DFQATT, CDR2 SNEGSKA (reference sequence). The V and J ends lost 3 bases and 1 base respectively, with 12 bases between them. The CDR3 totals 14 residues. CDR3 sequence: CSASPRGNNYGYTF. The CDR3 DNA reads TGCAGTGCTAGCCCCCGGGGAAATAACTATGGCTACACCTTC.

There are a few counts of this clonotype. This chain connects TRBV10-3 to TRBJ2-7, with a tentative D call TRBD1 (8 bases). CDR1 ENHRY and CDR2 SYGVKD come from the germline V gene. There are 16 residues in the CDR3. Trimming pared 0 bases from V and 2 bases from J, leaving 14 bases between. The CDR3 DNA reads TGTGCCATCAGTGAGTCGAACAGGGGGGGAGCCTACGAGCAGTACTTC. Translated, it gives CAISESNRGGAYEQYF.

The chain links TRBV7-2 to TRBJ2-7, with a possible D match to TRBD2 (5 bases). This CDR3 region has 17 residues. Between the trimmed V and J ends, which lost 2 bases and 2 bases, there was a span of 19 bases. The germline gives CDR1 SGHTA, CDR2 FQGNSA. This CDR3 is CASSLTSRGISPYEQYF. CDR3 bases: TGTGCCAGCAGCTTAACATCCCGAGGGATAAGCCCCTACGAGCAGTACTTC.

This chain links TRBV6-5 with TRBJ1-3; no clear D. V was pared by 6 bases and J by 0 bases, with 9 bases between. Per the germline V gene, CDR1 is MNHEY and CDR2 is SVGAGI. This CDR3 region has 14 residues. The CDR3: CASSTTSSGNTIYF. In nucleotides, the CDR3 is TGTGCCAGCAGCACCACCAGCTCTGGAAACACCATATATTTT.

This clonotype occurred a few times. CDR3 nucleotides: TGTGCCTGGAAGGGGGCATCCTACGAGCAGTACTTC. Protein: CAWKGASYEQYF. This chain uses TRBV30 with TRBJ2-7; 7 nucleotides agree with TRBD1. CDR1 and CDR2 (germline): GTSNPN, SVGIG (reference sequence). V trimming: 4 bases; J trimming: 1 base; junction bases outside the gene matches: 1. The CDR3 sequence is 12 residues long.

This clonotype was seen only a few times. This sequence joins TRBV28 and TRBJ1-5; possible D gene TRBD1, 6 bases. Trimming removed 6 bases from V and 0 bases from J, with 15 bases in between. This CDR3 comprises 16 residues. Germline V gene lookup returns CDR1 MDHEN and CDR2 SYDVKM. The CDR3 DNA reads as TGTGCCAGCAGGTTCCAGGGGATCTATAGCAATCAGCCCCAGCATTTT. It translates to CASRFQGIYSNQPQHF.

This clonotype appeared a few times. The chain links TRBV12-3 or TRBV12-4 to TRBJ2-1, with a possible D match to TRBD2 (6 bases). CDR3 length equals 14 residues. Between the trimmed V and J ends, which lost 10 bases and 2 bases, there was a span of 15 bases. The DNA for the CDR3 is TGTGCCATCAGGAGTAGCGGCACCTACAATGAGCAGTTCTTC. It translates to CAIRSSGTYNEQFF.

The sample holds a few counts of this clonotype. V gene TRBV2 combines with J gene TRBJ2-7, with a possible D match to TRBD2 (6 bases). V was clipped by 4 bases and J by 5 bases, with 21 bases between them. CDR1 and CDR2 (germline): SNHLY, FYNNEI. The CDR3 is 16 amino acids. CDR3 residues: CASSGAFSGRLDEQYF. The CDR3 DNA reads as TGTGCCAGCAGTGGCGCTTTTTCCGGGAGATTAGACGAGCAGTACTTC.

About this clonotype itself: One base away lies a much larger clone, so this may be a sequencing read error. Because it lacks the conserved phenylalanine or tryptophan at the end, this CDR3 is likely a read error. The rearrangement uses TRBV5-1 and TRBJ2-7; D gene unclear. CDR3 length: 13 residues. In germline, CDR1 is SGHRS, CDR2 YFSETQ. The V gene lost 0 bases and the J gene lost 2 bases, with 6 bases spanning the gap. The CDR3 DNA is TGCGCCAGCAGCTTGGTGGTACCCTACGAGCAGTACTTA. Translation: CASSLVVPYEQYL.

The genes are TRBV27 and TRBJ1-2; 9 bases agree with TRBD1. Per germline, CDR1 MNHEY and CDR2 SMNVEV (reference sequence). The trim removed 4 bases at V and 5 bases at J, leaving 11 bases unmatched. The CDR3 has 16 residues. The CDR3: CASSSLGQGRGYGYTF. DNA of the CDR3: TGTGCCAGCAGTTCCCTCGGACAGGGGCGAGGGTATGGCTACACCTTC.

This clonotype has a count of ten or more. This rearrangement joins TRBV4-2 to TRBJ2-7; 13 bases map to TRBD2. There are 21 residues in the CDR3. The ends lost 0 bases at V and 0 bases at J; junction bases unmatched: 14. Germline V gene data show CDR1 as LGHNA and CDR2 as YNFKEQ. The CDR3 sequence is CASSQDRPAGLAGLISYEQYF. In DNA, the CDR3 is TGTGCCAGCAGCCAAGATCGCCCCGCGGGACTAGCGGGACTCATCTCCTACGAGCAGTACTTC.

This clonotype was detected many times. V and J are TRBV10-3 and TRBJ2-1; the match to TRBD2 covers 10 bases. The J segment lost 7 bases and the V segment lost 2 bases, leaving 8 bases of the junction unmatched. Germline values: CDR1 ENHRY, CDR2 SYGVKD. This CDR3 comprises 16 residues. CDR3 in DNA: TGTGCCATCAGTGAGCCGCTAGCGGGAGTGGCGAATGAGCAGTTCTTC. Translation: CAISEPLAGVANEQFF.

This clonotype was detected many times. J is TRBJ2-3 and V is TRBV20-1; 11 bases agree with TRBD2. The CDR3 consists of 14 residues. The junction had 3 bases not matched to a gene; V was cut back by 6 bases and J by 1 base. Per the germline V gene, CDR1 is DFQATT and CDR2 is SNEGSKA (reference sequence). This chain's CDR3 is CSAKLAGGTDTQYF. The CDR3 bases are TGCAGTGCAAAACTAGCGGGGGGCACAGATACGCAGTATTTT.

V gene TRBV29-1 combines with J gene TRBJ2-1; 8 bases are shared with TRBD1. Germline V CDR1 and CDR2: SQVTM, ANQGSEA. The CDR3 runs to 18 residues. DNA for the CDR3: TGCAGTACCGACCGGGACAGGTCCACAAAAGGTCCGTACGATGAGCAGTTCTTC. This translates into CSTDRDRSTKGPYDEQFF.

The CDR3 coding sequence is TGCGCCAGCAGTGTCTTAGCGGCCTACAATGAGCAGTACTTC. Its translation: CASSVLAAYNEQYF. This chain uses TRBV5-1 with TRBJ2-1; D possibly corresponds to TRBD2 (6 bases). The last part of the DNA fits TRBJ2-7 better; the J call may be wrong. CDR1 and CDR2 (germline): SGHRS, YFSETQ. CDR3 length: 14 residues.

V usage is TRBV6-2 or TRBV6-3 and J usage is TRBJ2-3; 7 bases map to TRBD2. The junction had 12 bases not matched to a gene; V was cut back by 8 bases and J by 4 bases. The CDR3 runs 15 residues. The V gene's germline CDR1 is MNHEY and CDR2 SVGEGT. The CDR3 coding sequence is TGTGCCAGCGAGGCTTGGGGGGGTAGGGCAGATACGCAGTATTTT. Translated: CASEAWGGRADTQYF.

Note on this clonotype: A much larger clone is a single base away; this may be a read error. The chain is built from TRBV2 and TRBJ2-5; D call uncertain. Germline assignment: CDR1 SNHLY and CDR2 FYNNEI. The CDR3 sequence is 16 residues long. The V gene lost 1 base and the J gene lost 11 bases, with 23 bases spanning the gap. Written as DNA, the CDR3 is TGTGCCAGCAGTGAAGGTTACTACCGAACCGGCAATGAGCAGTACTTC. The encoded protein is CASSEGYYRTGNEQYF.

This clonotype is a singleton in its sample. V and J are TRBV7-6 and TRBJ2-7; D remains unclear. The V gene's germline CDR1 is SGHVS and CDR2 FNYEAQ. Trimming left V 0 bases short and J 7 bases short, with 10 bases between. This CDR3 has 13 residues. CDR3 sequence reads: CASSLAAGVEQYF. The CDR3 DNA sequence: TGTGCCAGCAGCTTAGCCGCAGGTGTTGAGCAGTACTTC.

The J gene is TRBJ2-6, the V gene TRBV24-1; D is perhaps TRBD1 (5 bases). The CDR3 runs to 16 residues. The germline V and J ends were trimmed by 4 bases and 0 bases, with 9 bases remaining between them. CDR1 is KGHDR and CDR2 is SFDVKD in the germline V gene. The CDR3 nucleotides are TGTGCCACCAGTGACAATGACAGCTCTGGGGCCAACGTCCTGACTTTC. This codes for CATSDNDSSGANVLTF.

J is TRBJ2-1 and V is TRBV25-1; 10 bases fit TRBD2. Germline CDR1 is MGHDK and CDR2 is SYGVNS. The V and J ends lost 9 bases and 5 bases, in that order; junction bases with no gene match: 7. The CDR3 runs to 14 residues. Here the CDR3 DNA reads TGTGCCAGTACAACTAGCGGGGTCCACAATGAGCAGTTCTTC. This encodes CASTTSGVHNEQFF.

The J gene is TRBJ2-7, the V gene TRBV6-6, with D maybe TRBD1 (6 bases). The V end was cut by 6 bases, the J end by 4 bases, with 13 bases between. The CDR3 is 13 amino acids. Germline V lookup: CDR1 MNHNY, CDR2 SVGAGI (reference sequence). CDR3 protein: CASSSRQAYEQYF. CDR3 sequence (DNA): TGTGCCAGCAGCTCTCGACAGGCTTACGAGCAGTACTTC.

The rearrangement joins TRBV12-3 or TRBV12-4 to TRBJ1-2; TRBD1 agrees at 12 bases. CDR3 length equals 15 residues. The V gene end was trimmed by 6 bases and the J gene end by 4 bases; junction bases not matched to a gene: 6. CDR3 coding DNA: TGTGCCAGCAGCTACGGGACAGGGGGCGTCTATGGCTACACCTTC. Its protein product is CASSYGTGGVYGYTF.

The CDR3, as DNA: TGTGCCACCAGCAGAGATCCAGACTACGAGCAGTACTTC. Protein product: CATSRDPDYEQYF. The J gene is TRBJ2-7, the V gene TRBV15, with D uncertain. V was cut by 0 bases and J by 3 bases, with 6 bases left in between. The CDR3 extends over 13 amino acids. CDR1 is LNHNV and CDR2 is YYDKDF in the germline V gene (reference sequence).

The CDR3 coding sequence is TGCAGTGCTACTAGCGGGGGCGTAGCCAAAAACATTCAGTACTTC. Translating gives CSATSGGVAKNIQYF. This rearrangement joins TRBV20-1 to TRBJ2-4; 10 bases are a match to TRBD2. The CDR3 is made up of 15 amino acids. Unmatched junction bases numbered 3, after V lost 4 bases and J lost 0 bases. CDR1 is DFQATT and CDR2 is SNEGSKA in the germline V gene (reference sequence).